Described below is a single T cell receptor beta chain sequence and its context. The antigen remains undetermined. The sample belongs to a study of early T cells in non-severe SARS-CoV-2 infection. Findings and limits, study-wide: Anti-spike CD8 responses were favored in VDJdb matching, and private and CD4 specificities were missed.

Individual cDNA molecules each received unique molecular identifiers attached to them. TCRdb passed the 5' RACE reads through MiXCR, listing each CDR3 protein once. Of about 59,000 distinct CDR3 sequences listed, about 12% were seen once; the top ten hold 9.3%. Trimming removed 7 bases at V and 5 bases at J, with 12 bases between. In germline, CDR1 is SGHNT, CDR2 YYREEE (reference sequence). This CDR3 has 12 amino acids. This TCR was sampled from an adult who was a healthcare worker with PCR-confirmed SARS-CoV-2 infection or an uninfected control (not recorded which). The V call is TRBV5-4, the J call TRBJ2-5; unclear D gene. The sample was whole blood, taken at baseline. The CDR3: CASAFELETQYF. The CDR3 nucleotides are TGTGCCAGCGCATTTGAACTCGAGACCCAGTACTTC.